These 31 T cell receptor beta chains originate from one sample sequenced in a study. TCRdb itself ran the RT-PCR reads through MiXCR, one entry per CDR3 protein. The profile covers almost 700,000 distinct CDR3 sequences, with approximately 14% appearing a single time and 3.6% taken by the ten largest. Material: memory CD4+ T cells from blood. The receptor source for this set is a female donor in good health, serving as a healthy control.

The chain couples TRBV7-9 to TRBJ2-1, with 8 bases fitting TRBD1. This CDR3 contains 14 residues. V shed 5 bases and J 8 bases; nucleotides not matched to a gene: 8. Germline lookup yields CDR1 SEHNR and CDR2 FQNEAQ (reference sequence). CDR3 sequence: CASSLQGAMDEQFF. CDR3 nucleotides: TGTGCCAGCAGCCTCCAGGGGGCGATGGATGAGCAGTTCTTC.

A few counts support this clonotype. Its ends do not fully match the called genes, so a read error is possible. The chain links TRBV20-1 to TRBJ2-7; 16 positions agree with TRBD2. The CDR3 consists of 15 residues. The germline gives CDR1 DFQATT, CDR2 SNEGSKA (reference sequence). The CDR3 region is CSARGTSGRAGEQYF. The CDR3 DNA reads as TGCAGTGCAAGAGGGACTAGCGGGAGGGCCGGCGAGCAGTACTTC.

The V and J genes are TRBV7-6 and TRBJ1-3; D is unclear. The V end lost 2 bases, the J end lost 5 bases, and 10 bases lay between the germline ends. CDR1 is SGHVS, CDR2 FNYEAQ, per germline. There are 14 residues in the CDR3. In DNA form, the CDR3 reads TGTGCCAGCAGCTTAAGCCCAGCTAGAAACACCATATATTTT. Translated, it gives CASSLSPARNTIYF.

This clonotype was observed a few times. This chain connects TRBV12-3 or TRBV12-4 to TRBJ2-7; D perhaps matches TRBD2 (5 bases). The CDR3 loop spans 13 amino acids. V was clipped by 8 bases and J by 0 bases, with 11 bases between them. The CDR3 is CASGGAGSYEQYF. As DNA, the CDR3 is TGTGCCAGCGGAGGTGCGGGCTCCTACGAGCAGTACTTC.

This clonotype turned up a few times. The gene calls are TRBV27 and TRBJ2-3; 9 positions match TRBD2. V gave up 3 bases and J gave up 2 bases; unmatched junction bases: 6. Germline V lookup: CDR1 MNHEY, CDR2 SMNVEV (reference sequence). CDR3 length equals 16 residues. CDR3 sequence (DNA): TGTGCCAGCAGTTTGGGGCTAGCGGGGATCACAGATACGCAGTATTTT. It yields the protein CASSLGLAGITDTQYF.

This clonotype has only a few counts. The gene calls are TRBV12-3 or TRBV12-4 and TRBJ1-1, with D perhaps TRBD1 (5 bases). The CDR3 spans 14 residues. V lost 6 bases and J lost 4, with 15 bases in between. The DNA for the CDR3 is TGTGCCAGCAGGGAACGTAGTGGGGGCACTGAAGCTTTCTTT. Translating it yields CASRERSGGTEAFF.

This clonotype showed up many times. The CDR3 nucleotides are TGTGCCACCTACATAGCGGGAGGACCCTACGAGCAGTACTTC. Protein: CATYIAGGPYEQYF. The chain is built from TRBV7-2 and TRBJ2-7; 10 bases map to TRBD2. The CDR3 has 14 amino acids. CDR1 SGHTA and CDR2 FQGNSA come from the germline V gene. V shed 10 bases and J 2 bases; nucleotides not matched to a gene: 8.

The CDR3 protein is CASSWADRNEQFF. The CDR3 coding sequence is TGTGCCAGCAGCTGGGCGGACAGGAATGAGCAGTTCTTC. The chain joins TRBV5-4 to TRBJ2-1; the match to TRBD1 covers 7 bases. Germline CDR1 SGHNT, CDR2 YYREEE (reference sequence). Germline trimming cut 3 bases from V and 7 bases from J; bases unmatched to any gene: 4. The CDR3 extends over 13 amino acids.

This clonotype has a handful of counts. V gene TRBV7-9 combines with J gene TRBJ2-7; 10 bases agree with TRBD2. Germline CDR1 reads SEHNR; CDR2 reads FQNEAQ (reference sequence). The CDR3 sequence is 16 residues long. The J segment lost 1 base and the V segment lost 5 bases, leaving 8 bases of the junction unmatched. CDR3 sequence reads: CASSPSGAGGSYEQYF. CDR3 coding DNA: TGTGCCAGCAGCCCCAGCGGAGCGGGAGGGTCCTACGAGCAGTACTTC.

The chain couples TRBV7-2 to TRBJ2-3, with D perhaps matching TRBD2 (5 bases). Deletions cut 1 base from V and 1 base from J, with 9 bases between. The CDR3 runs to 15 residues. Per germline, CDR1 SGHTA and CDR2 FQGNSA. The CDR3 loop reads CASSLGVSGTDTQYF. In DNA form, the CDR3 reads TGTGCCAGCAGCTTAGGGGTTAGCGGCACAGATACGCAGTATTTT.

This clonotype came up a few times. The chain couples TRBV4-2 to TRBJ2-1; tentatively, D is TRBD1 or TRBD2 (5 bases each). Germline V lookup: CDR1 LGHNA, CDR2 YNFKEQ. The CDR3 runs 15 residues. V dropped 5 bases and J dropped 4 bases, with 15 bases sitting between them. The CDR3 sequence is CASSRDANSYNEQFF. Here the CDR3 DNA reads TGTGCCAGCAGCAGGGACGCGAATTCTTACAATGAGCAGTTCTTC.

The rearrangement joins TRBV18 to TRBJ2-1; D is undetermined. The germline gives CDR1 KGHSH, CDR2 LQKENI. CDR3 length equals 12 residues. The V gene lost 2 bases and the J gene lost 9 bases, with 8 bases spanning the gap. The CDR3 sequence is CASSPDIGEQFF. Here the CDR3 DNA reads TGTGCCAGCTCACCAGACATTGGTGAGCAGTTCTTC.

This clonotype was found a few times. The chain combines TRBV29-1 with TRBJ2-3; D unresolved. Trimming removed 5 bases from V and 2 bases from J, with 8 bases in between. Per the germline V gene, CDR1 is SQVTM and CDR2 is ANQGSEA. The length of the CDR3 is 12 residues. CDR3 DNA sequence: TGCAGCGTTTACCCCAACACAGATACGCAGTATTTT. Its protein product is CSVYPNTDTQYF.

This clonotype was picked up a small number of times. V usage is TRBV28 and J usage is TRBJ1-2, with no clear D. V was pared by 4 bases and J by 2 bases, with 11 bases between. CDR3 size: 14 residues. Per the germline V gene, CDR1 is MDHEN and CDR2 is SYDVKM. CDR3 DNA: TGTGCCAGCAGTTCCCCATCAAGGAACTATGGCTACACCTTC. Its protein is CASSSPSRNYGYTF.

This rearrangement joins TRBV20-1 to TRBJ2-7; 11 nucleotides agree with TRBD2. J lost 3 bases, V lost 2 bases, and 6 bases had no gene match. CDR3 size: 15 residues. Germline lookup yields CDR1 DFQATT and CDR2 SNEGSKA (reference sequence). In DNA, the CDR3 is TGCAGTGCTAGACGCCCAACTAGCGGGGGCTACGAGCAGTACTTC. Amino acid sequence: CSARRPTSGGYEQYF.

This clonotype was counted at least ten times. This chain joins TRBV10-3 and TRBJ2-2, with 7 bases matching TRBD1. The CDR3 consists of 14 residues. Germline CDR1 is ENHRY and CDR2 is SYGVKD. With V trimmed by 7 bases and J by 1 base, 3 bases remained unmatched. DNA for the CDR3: TGTGCCATCACCAGGACAGGGAACACCGGGGAGCTGTTTTTT. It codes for CAITRTGNTGELFF.

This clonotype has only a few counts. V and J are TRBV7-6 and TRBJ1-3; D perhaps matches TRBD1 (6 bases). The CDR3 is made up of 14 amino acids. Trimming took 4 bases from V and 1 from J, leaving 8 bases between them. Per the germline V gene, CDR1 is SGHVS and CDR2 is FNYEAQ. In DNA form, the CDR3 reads TGTGCCAGCAGCTCGGGACAATCTGGAAACACCATATATTTT. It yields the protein CASSSGQSGNTIYF. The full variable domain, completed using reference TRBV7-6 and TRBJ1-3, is GAGVSQSPRYKVTKRGQDVALRCDPISGHVSLYWYRQALGQGPEFLTYFNYEAQQDKSGLPNDRFSAERPEGSISTLTIQRTEQRDSAMYRCASSSGQSGNTIYFGEGSWLTVV.

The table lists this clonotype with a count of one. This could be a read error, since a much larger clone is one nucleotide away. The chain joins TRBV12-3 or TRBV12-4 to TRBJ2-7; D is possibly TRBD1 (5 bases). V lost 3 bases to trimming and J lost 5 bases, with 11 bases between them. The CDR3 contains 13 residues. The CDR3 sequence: CASSFTRGNEQYF. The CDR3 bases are TGTGCCAGCAGTTTTACAAGGGGTAACGAGCAGTACTTC.

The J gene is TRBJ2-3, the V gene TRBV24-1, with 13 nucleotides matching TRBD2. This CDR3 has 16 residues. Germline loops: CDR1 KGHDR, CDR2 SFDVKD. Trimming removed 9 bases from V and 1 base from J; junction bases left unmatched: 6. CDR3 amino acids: CATQRTSGRGTDTQYF. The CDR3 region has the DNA TGTGCCACCCAGAGGACTAGCGGGAGAGGCACAGATACGCAGTATTTT.

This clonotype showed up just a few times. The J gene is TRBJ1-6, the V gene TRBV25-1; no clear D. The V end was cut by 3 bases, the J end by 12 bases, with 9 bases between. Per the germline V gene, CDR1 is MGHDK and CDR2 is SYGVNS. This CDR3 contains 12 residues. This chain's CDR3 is CASSDAVGPLHF. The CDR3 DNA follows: TGTGCCAGCAGTGACGCGGTCGGACCCCTCCACTTT.

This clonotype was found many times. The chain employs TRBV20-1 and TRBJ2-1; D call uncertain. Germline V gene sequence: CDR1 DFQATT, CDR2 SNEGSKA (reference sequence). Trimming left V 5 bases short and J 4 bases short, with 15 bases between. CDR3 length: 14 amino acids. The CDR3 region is CSAHAAVHYNEQFF. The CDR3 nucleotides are TGCAGTGCTCACGCGGCGGTACATTACAATGAGCAGTTCTTC.

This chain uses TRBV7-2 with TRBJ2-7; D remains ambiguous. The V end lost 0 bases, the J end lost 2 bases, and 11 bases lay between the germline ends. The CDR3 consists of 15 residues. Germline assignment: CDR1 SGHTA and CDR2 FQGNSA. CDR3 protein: CASSLASQLTYEQYF. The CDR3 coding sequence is TGTGCCAGCAGCTTAGCCTCCCAACTTACCTACGAGCAGTACTTC.

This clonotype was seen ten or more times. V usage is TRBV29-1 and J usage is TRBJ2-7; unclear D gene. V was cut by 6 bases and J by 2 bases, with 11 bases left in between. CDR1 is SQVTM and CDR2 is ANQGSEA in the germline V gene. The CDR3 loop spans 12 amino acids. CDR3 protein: CSVSDGTYEQYF. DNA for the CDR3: TGCAGCGTCTCTGACGGCACCTACGAGCAGTACTTC.

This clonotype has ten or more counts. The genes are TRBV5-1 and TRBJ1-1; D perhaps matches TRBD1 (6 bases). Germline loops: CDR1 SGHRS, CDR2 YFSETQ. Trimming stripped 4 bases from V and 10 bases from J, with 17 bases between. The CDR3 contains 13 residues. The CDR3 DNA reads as TGCGCCAGCAGCCTAACCCAAGGGGGGGGAGCTTTCTTT. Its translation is CASSLTQGGGAFF.

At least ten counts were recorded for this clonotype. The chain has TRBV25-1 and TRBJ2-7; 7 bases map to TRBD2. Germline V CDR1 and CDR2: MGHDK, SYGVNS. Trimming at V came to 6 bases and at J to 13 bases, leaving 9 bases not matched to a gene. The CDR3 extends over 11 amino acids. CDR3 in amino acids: CASSQTSTYYF. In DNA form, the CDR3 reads TGTGCCAGCAGCCAGACTAGCACTTACTACTTC.

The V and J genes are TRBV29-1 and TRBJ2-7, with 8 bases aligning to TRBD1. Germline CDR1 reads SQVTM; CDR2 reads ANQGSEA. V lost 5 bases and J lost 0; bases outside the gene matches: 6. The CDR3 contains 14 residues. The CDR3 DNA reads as TGCAGCGTTCCAGGGGGCCCGGGCTCCTACGAGCAGTACTTC. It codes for CSVPGGPGSYEQYF.

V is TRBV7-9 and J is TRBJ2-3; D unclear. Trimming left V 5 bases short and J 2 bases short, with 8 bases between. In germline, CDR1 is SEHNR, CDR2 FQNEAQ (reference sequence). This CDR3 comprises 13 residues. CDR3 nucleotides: TGTGCCAGCAGCCCCGGAGACACAGATACGCAGTATTTT. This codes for CASSPGDTDTQYF.

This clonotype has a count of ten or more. The CDR3: CASSQEGQGEIYGYTF. The DNA of the CDR3 is TGTGCCAGCAGCCAAGAGGGGCAGGGAGAGATTTATGGCTACACCTTC. This chain uses TRBV4-2 with TRBJ1-2, with D possibly matching TRBD1 (5 bases). This CDR3 has 16 amino acids. CDR1 and CDR2 (germline): LGHNA, YNFKEQ. Trimming removed 0 bases at V and 5 bases at J, with 16 bases between.

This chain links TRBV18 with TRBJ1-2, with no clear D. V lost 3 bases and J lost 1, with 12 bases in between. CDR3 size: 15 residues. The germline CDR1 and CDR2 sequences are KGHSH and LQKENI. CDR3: CASSPGPDHNYGYTF. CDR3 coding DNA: TGTGCCAGCTCACCGGGCCCGGATCATAACTATGGCTACACCTTC.

DNA for the CDR3: TGTGCCAGCAAAGGGCAGGTGAGCTCCTACGAGCAGTACTTC. The encoded protein is CASKGQVSSYEQYF. The genes are TRBV12-3 or TRBV12-4 and TRBJ2-7; D is ambiguous. Trimming removed 7 bases at V and 0 bases at J, with 13 bases between. The length of the CDR3 is 14 residues.

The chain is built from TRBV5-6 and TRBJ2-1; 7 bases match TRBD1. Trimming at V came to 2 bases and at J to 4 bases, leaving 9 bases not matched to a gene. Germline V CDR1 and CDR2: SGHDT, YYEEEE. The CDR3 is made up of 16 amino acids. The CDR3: CASSLNRDRKYNEQFF. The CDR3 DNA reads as TGTGCCAGCAGCTTAAACAGGGACAGAAAATACAATGAGCAGTTCTTC.